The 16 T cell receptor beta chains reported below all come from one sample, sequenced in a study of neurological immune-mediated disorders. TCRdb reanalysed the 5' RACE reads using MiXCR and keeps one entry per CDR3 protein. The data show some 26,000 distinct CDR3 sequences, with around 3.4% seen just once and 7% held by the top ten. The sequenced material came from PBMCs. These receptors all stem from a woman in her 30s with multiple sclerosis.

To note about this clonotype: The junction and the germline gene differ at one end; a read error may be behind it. CDR3: CSARTGAGSNQPQNF. Here the CDR3 DNA reads TGCAGTGCTAGGACCGGGGCCGGGAGCAATCAGCCCCAGAATTTT. The rearrangement links TRBV20-1 to TRBJ1-5, with a weak D call TRBD1 (5 bases). Germline V lookup: CDR1 DFQATT, CDR2 SNEGSKA (reference sequence). This CDR3 is 15 amino acids long.

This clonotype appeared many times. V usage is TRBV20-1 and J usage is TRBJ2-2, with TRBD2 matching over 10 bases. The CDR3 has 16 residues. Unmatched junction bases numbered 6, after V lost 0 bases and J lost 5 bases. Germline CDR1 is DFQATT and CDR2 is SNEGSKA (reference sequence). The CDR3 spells CSARDAQRGGTGELFF. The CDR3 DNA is TGCAGTGCTAGAGATGCCCAGCGGGGGGGAACCGGGGAGCTGTTTTTT.

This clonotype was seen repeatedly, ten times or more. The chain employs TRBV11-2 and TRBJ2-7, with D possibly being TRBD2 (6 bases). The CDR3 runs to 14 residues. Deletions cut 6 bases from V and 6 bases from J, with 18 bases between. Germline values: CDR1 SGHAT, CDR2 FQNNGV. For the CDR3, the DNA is TGTGCCAGCAGGAGGGGTGGAGGGTACGCCGAGCAGTACTTC. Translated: CASRRGGGYAEQYF.

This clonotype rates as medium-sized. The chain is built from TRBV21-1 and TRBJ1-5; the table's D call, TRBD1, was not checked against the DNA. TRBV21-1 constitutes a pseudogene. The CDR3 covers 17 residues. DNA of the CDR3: TGTGCCAGCAAGACAGGGGCCCCGATTTATAGCAATCAGCCCCAGCATTTT. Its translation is CASKTGAPIYSNQPQHF.

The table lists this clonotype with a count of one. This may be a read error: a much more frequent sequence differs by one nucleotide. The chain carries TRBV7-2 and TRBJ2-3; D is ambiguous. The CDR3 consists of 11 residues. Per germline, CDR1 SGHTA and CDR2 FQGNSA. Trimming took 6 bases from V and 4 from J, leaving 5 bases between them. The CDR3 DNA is TGTGCCAGCAGATTGCCAGATACGCAGTATTTT. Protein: CASRLPDTQYF.

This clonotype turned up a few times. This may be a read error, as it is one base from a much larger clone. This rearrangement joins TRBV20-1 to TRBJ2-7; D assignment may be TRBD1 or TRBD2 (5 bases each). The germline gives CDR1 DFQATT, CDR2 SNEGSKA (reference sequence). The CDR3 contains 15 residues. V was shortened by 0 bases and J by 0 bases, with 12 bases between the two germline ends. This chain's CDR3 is CSARDRDQTSYEQYF. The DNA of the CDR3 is TGCAGTGCTAGAGATAGGGACCAAACCTCCTACGAGCAGTACTTC.

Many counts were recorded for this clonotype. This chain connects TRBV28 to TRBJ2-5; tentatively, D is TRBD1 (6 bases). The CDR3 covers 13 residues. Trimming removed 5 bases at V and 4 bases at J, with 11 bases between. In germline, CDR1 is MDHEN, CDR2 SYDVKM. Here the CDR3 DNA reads TGTGCCAGCAGTACAGGGTTTCCAGAGACCCAGTACTTC. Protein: CASSTGFPETQYF.

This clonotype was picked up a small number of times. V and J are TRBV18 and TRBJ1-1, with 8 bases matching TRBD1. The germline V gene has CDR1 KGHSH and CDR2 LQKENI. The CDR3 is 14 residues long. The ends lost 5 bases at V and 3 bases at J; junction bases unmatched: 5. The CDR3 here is CASSSTGDDTEAFF. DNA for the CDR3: TGTGCCAGCTCATCGACAGGGGATGACACTGAAGCTTTCTTT. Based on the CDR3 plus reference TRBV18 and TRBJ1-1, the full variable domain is NAGVMQNPRHLVRRRGQEARLRCSPMKGHSHVYWYRQLPEEGLKFMVYLQKENIIDESGMPKERFSAEFPKEGPSILRIQQVVRGDSAAYFCASSSTGDDTEAFFGQGTRLTVV.

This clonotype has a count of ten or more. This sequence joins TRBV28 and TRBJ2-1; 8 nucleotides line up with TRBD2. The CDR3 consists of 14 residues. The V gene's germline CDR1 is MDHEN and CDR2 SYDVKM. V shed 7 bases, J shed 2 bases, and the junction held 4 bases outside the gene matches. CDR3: CASNSGATYNEQFF. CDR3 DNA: TGTGCCAGCAATAGCGGGGCAACCTACAATGAGCAGTTCTTC.

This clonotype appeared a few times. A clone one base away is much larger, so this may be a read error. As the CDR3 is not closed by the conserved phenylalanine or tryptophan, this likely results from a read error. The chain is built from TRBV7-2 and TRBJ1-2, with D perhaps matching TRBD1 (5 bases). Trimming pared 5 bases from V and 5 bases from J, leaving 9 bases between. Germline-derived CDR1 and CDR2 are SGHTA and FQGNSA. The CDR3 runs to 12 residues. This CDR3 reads CASSPAGYGYTY. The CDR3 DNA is TGTGCCAGCAGCCCTGCAGGGTATGGCTACACCTAC.

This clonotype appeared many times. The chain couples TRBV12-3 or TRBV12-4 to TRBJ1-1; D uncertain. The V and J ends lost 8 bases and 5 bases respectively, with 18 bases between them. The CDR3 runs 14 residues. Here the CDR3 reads CASGLSSALTEAFF. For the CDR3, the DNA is TGTGCCAGCGGCCTTAGTTCGGCTTTAACTGAAGCTTTCTTT.

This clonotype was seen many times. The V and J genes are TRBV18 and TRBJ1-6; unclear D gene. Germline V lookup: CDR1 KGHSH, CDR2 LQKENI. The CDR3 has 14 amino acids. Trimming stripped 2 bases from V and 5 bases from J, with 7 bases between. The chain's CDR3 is CASSPGVDNSPLHF. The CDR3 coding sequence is TGTGCCAGCTCACCAGGTGTGGATAATTCACCCCTCCACTTT.

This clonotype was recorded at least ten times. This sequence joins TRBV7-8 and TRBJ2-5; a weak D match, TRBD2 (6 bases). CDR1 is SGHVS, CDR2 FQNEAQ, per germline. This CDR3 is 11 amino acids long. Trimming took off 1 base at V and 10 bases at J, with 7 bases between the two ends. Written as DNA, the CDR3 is TGTGCCAGCAGCTTAGAGACTAGCCAGTACTTC. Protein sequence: CASSLETSQYF.

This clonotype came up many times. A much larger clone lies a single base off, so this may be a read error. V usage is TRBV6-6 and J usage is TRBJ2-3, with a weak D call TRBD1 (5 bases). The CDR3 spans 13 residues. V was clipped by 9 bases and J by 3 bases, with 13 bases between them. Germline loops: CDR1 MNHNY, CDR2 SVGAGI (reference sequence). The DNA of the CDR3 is TGTGCCAGTTCCTTAAAGGGGACAGATACGCAGTATTTT. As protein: CASSLKGTDTQYF.

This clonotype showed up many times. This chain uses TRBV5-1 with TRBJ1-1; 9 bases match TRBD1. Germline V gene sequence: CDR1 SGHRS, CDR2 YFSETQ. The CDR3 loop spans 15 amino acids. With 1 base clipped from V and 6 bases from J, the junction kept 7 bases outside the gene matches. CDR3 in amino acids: CASSLPGQGRSEAFF. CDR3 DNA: TGCGCCAGCAGCTTGCCGGGACAGGGCCGCTCTGAAGCTTTCTTT.

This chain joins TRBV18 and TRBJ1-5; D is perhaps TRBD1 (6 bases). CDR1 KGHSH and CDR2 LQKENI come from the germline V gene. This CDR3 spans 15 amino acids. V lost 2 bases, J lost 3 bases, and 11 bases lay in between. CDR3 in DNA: TGTGCCAGCTCACCAACCGGGGGCGACAATCAGCCCCAGCATTTT. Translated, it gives CASSPTGGDNQPQHF.